This T cell receptor (beta chain) was profiled in a study of blood T cells in healthy people across ages. The use of a sample-barcoded 5' primer and a J-beta primer mix characterized a second PCR of roughly 6 to 11 cycles. In TCRdb, the 5' RACE reads were re-called with MiXCR into one record per CDR3 protein. Of about 930,000 distinct CDR3 sequences in the sample, 25% to 30% are singletons; the top ten hold roughly 10%. CDR3 length: 15 residues. Germline V lookup: CDR1 SGHTA, CDR2 FQGNSA. Trimming removed 1 base at V and 8 bases at J, with 14 bases between. This same sample was also part of a study on T cells of mothers and their children.

This receptor was obtained from a woman between 35 and 50 years old in good health. The J gene is TRBJ1-4, the V gene TRBV7-2; no clear D gene. The sequenced sample was blood. The CDR3 coding sequence is TGTGCCAGCAGCTTAGACCCGAACCCAAAAGAAAAACTGTTTTTT. Amino acid sequence: CASSLDPNPKEKLFF.